The 5 T cell receptor beta chains given below trace back to one sample, sequenced in a study of T cell responses to AZD1222 COVID-19 vaccine. Produced via immunoSEQ multiplex PCR; TCRdb's table is partial and in-frame only. The table lists approximately 50,000 clones, around 86% of them singletons. The specimen was peripheral blood, collected 28 days after the second AZD1222 dose. These receptors were taken from an adult who received the AZD1222 COVID-19 vaccine.

The genes are TRBV4-2 and TRBJ2-1; a possible D gene is TRBD2 (6 bases). Trimming removed 0 bases at V and 5 bases at J, with 17 bases between. The CDR3 contains 17 residues. In germline, CDR1 is LGHNA, CDR2 YNFKEQ. The CDR3 nucleotides are TGTGCCAGCAGCCAAGACCCTTGGCGGGATTCTAACAATGAGCAGTTCTTC. It codes for CASSQDPWRDSNNEQFF.

This chain links TRBV3-1 (or the pseudogene TRBV3-2) with TRBJ1-4; 9 nucleotides match TRBD1. This CDR3 has 17 residues. The V segment lost 4 bases and the J segment 3 bases; nucleotides outside the gene matches: 9. The V gene's germline CDR1 is LGHDT and CDR2 YNNKEL (reference sequence). CDR3 sequence reads: CASSLTGGELSNEKLFF. The CDR3 bases are TGTGCCAGCAGCCTCACAGGGGGCGAATTATCTAATGAAAAACTGTTTTTT.

For this clone: This sample also contains other DNA sequences that code for the same CDR3. The chain employs TRBV5-1 and TRBJ2-7; D remains unclear. The V and J ends lost 0 bases and 4 bases respectively, with 5 bases between them. The CDR3 is made up of 12 amino acids. In germline, CDR1 is SGHRS, CDR2 YFSETQ. The CDR3 DNA is TGCGCCAGCAGCTTGGGAGGATACGAGCAGTACTTC. This gives the protein CASSLGGYEQYF.

The V gene is TRBV28, the J gene TRBJ2-7; TRBD2 matches at 14 bases. The CDR3 runs 15 residues. V shed 3 bases and J 5 bases; nucleotides not matched to a gene: 3. Germline CDR1 is MDHEN and CDR2 is SYDVKM. The CDR3 sequence is CASSLGTSGRNEQYF. CDR3 DNA: TGTGCCAGCAGTTTGGGGACTAGCGGGAGAAACGAGCAGTACTTC.

The chain has TRBV5-5 and TRBJ1-5; 9 nucleotides line up with TRBD1. V lost 0 bases and J lost 6; bases outside the gene matches: 4. Germline values: CDR1 SGHKS, CDR2 YYEKEE (reference sequence). The length of the CDR3 is 15 residues. CDR3 sequence: CASSLGDREFQPQHF. CDR3 DNA: TGTGCCAGCAGCTTGGGGGACAGGGAGTTTCAGCCCCAGCATTTT.